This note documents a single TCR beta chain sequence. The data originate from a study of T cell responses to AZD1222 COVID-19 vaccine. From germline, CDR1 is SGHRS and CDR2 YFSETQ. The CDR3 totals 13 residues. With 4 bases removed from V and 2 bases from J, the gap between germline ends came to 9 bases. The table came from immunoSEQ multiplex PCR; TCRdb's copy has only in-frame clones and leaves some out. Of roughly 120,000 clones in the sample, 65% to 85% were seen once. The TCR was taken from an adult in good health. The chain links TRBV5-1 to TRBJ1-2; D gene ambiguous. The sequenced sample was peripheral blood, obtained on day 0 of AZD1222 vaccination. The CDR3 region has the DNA TGCGCCAGCAGCCGGAGAGGGAACTATGGCTACACCTTC. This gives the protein CASSRRGNYGYTF. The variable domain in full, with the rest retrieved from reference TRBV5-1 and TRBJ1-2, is KAGVTQTPRYLIKTRGQQVTLSCSPISGHRSVSWYQQTPGQGLQFLFEYFSETQRNKGNFPGRFSGRQFSNSRSEMNVSTLELGDSALYLCASSRRGNYGYTFGSGTRLTVV.